These 32 T cell receptor beta chains share one sample of origin, sequenced in a study of T cells after yellow fever vaccination. TCRdb analysed the 5' RACE reads with MiXCR anew, one entry per CDR3 protein. The sample has around 250,000 distinct CDR3 sequences; 6.9% are singletons. Material: CD4+ T cells sorted from PBMCs, obtained 15 days after the yellow fever booster vaccination. Receptor source: a man aged 25 to 45 who received the YFV17D yellow fever vaccine.

This clonotype has a count of ten or more. The chain carries TRBV3-1 and TRBJ2-7, with 7 bases that match TRBD1. There are 14 residues in the CDR3. Trimming cost V 4 bases and J 4 bases; bases outside gene matches: 7. Germline V gene sequence: CDR1 LGHDT, CDR2 YNNKEL (reference sequence). DNA for the CDR3: TGTGCCAGCAGCCCTCGACAGGGACCTTACGAGCAGTACTTC. Translating gives CASSPRQGPYEQYF.

This clonotype was detected a few times. The V gene is TRBV6-1, the J gene TRBJ2-1; D not resolved. CDR1 is MNHNS, CDR2 SASEGT, per germline. V was shortened by 8 bases and J by 6 bases, with 14 bases between the two germline ends. This CDR3 has 13 amino acids. The CDR3 sequence: CASSPPEINEQFF. CDR3 nucleotides: TGTGCCAGCTCCCCCCCCGAAATCAATGAGCAGTTCTTC.

This clonotype was picked up many times. The chain joins TRBV27 to TRBJ2-7; D might be TRBD1 (5 bases). Germline V CDR1 and CDR2: MNHEY, SMNVEV (reference sequence). This CDR3 is built from 12 residues. Trimming took off 5 bases at V and 7 bases at J, with 12 bases between the two ends. The CDR3: CASSNRYLEQYF. The CDR3 DNA is TGTGCCAGCAGTAACAGGTATTTAGAGCAGTACTTC.

This clonotype has only a few counts. The V call is TRBV7-2, the J call TRBJ1-4, with D uncertain. The length of the CDR3 is 15 residues. Between the trimmed V and J ends, which lost 5 bases and 2 bases, there was a span of 12 bases. CDR1 is SGHTA, CDR2 FQGNSA, per germline. The CDR3 loop reads CASSPQRGTNEKLFF. The CDR3 nucleotides are TGTGCCAGCAGCCCCCAACGGGGTACTAATGAAAAACTGTTTTTT.

This clonotype was picked up many times. This chain connects TRBV12-3 or TRBV12-4 to TRBJ2-2, with TRBD2 matching 11 bases. With V trimmed by 5 bases and J by 6 bases, 11 bases remained unmatched. The CDR3 is made up of 17 amino acids. In nucleotides, the CDR3 is TGTGCCAGCAGTCCCTCCGCTAGCGGGAGGAGGGCCGGGGAGCTGTTTTTT. Protein product: CASSPSASGRRAGELFF.

The chain combines TRBV5-1 with TRBJ1-3; 7 bases fit TRBD1. The CDR3 covers 15 residues. Per germline, CDR1 SGHRS and CDR2 YFSETQ. J lost 0 bases, V lost 4 bases, and 4 bases had no gene match. The CDR3 loop is CASSPTGISGNTIYF. Written as DNA, the CDR3 is TGCGCCAGCAGCCCGACAGGGATCTCTGGAAACACCATATATTTT. Using reference TRBV5-1 and TRBJ1-3 for the parts outside the CDR3, the full variable domain is KAGVTQTPRYLIKTRGQQVTLSCSPISGHRSVSWYQQTPGQGLQFLFEYFSETQRNKGNFPGRFSGRQFSNSRSEMNVSTLELGDSALYLCASSPTGISGNTIYFGEGSWLTVV.

This clonotype was counted a few times. The chain carries TRBV25-1 and TRBJ2-3; 7 bases fit TRBD1. CDR3 length: 15 amino acids. Germline CDR1 reads MGHDK; CDR2 reads SYGVNS. Trimming took 1 base from V and 1 from J; bases not matched to a gene: 2. The CDR3 sequence: CASSESGTGTDTQYF. CDR3 sequence (DNA): TGTGCCAGCAGTGAATCAGGGACAGGCACAGATACGCAGTATTTT. Full variable domain (remainder filled in from reference TRBV25-1 and TRBJ2-3): EADIYQTPRYLVIGTGKKITLECSQTMGHDKMYWYQQDPGMELHLIHYSYGVNSTEKGDLSSESTVSRIRTEHFPLTLESARPSHTSQYLCASSESGTGTDTQYFGPGTRLTVL.

V usage is TRBV30 and J usage is TRBJ2-5; TRBD1 matches 8 bases. V shed 8 bases and J 2 bases; nucleotides not matched to a gene: 7. Germline lookup yields CDR1 GTSNPN and CDR2 SVGIG (reference sequence). This CDR3 region has 13 residues. Here the CDR3 reads CAGDRRRQETQYF. For the CDR3, the DNA is TGTGCCGGGGACAGGCGCCGACAAGAGACCCAGTACTTC.

This clonotype came up many times. The CDR3 is CASSQDATGAFPQFF. The CDR3 DNA follows: TGCGCCAGCAGCCAAGATGCAACGGGAGCCTTTCCTCAGTTCTTC. The chain recombines TRBV4-3 with TRBJ2-1; a weak D match, TRBD2 (6 bases). Trimming shortened V by 0 bases and J by 13 bases, and 19 bases separated the two germline ends. CDR1 and CDR2 (germline): LGHNA, YSLEER. The CDR3 has 15 amino acids.

This clonotype was counted a few times. The gene calls are TRBV3-1 and TRBJ1-1; a weak D match, TRBD1 (5 bases). V was pared by 2 bases and J by 0 bases, with 7 bases between. The CDR3 has 14 residues. CDR1 and CDR2 from the germline V gene are LGHDT and YNNKEL (reference sequence). CDR3 sequence: CASSQPGLNTEAFF. The CDR3 DNA is TGTGCCAGCAGCCAACCGGGACTGAACACTGAAGCTTTCTTT.

This clonotype showed up just a few times. The rearrangement uses TRBV20-1 and TRBJ2-2; D is possibly TRBD1 (6 bases). This CDR3 is 13 amino acids long. CDR1 is DFQATT, CDR2 SNEGSKA, per germline (reference sequence). Deletions cut 3 bases from V and 3 bases from J, with 8 bases between. The CDR3 region has the DNA TGCAGTGCTAGGACAGGTTACACCGGGGAGCTGTTTTTT. It specifies CSARTGYTGELFF.

This clonotype was observed at least ten times. The rearrangement uses TRBV20-1 and TRBJ2-1, with D perhaps TRBD1 or TRBD2 (5 bases each). The CDR3 contains 12 residues. Per germline, CDR1 DFQATT and CDR2 SNEGSKA (reference sequence). Trimming took 0 bases from V and 7 from J, leaving 7 bases between them. In nucleotides, the CDR3 is TGCAGTGCTAGAGATGGGGGAAATGAGCAGTTCTTC. This codes for CSARDGGNEQFF.

This clonotype was seen at least ten times. The rearrangement uses TRBV27 and TRBJ1-2; D not certain. The CDR3 runs to 12 residues. Per germline, CDR1 MNHEY and CDR2 SMNVEV (reference sequence). V was cut by 6 bases and J by 2 bases, with 7 bases left in between. This CDR3 reads CASRAGNYGYTF. Written as DNA, the CDR3 is TGTGCCAGCAGGGCAGGAAACTATGGCTACACCTTC.

This clonotype came up a few times. Relative to the germline gene, one junction end is altered; a read error may explain this. The chain employs TRBV3-1 and TRBJ2-1; 8 bases map to TRBD1. CDR3 size: 12 residues. Germline CDR1 LGHDT, CDR2 YNNKEL (reference sequence). Here the CDR3 reads CASSQARTGWVF. CDR3 sequence (DNA): TGTGCCAGCAGCCAAGCCCGGACAGGGTGGGTCTTC.

This clonotype was seen more than once but under ten times. The chain uses TRBV18 and TRBJ2-1; D perhaps matches TRBD2 (5 bases). The CDR3 sequence is 15 residues long. Trimming took 2 bases from V and 0 from J, leaving 8 bases between them. Per the germline V gene, CDR1 is KGHSH and CDR2 is LQKENI. CDR3 amino acids: CASSPRRDSYNEQFF. The CDR3 DNA is TGTGCCAGCTCACCAAGACGGGACTCCTACAATGAGCAGTTCTTC.

This clonotype was picked up many times. The chain links TRBV24-1 to TRBJ2-1, with D unresolved. The germline V gene encodes CDR1 KGHDR and CDR2 SFDVKD. The CDR3 extends over 12 amino acids. Trimming shortened V by 4 bases and J by 11 bases, and 11 bases separated the two germline ends. CDR3 in amino acids: CATSEPLGKQFF. The CDR3 nucleotides read TGTGCCACCAGTGAGCCTCTCGGCAAGCAGTTCTTC.

This clonotype was detected ten times or more. This chain joins TRBV5-1 and TRBJ2-1, with 7 bases aligning to TRBD2. CDR3 size: 20 residues. From germline, CDR1 is SGHRS and CDR2 YFSETQ. V lost 4 bases and J lost 0; bases outside the gene matches: 19. The CDR3 DNA reads TGCGCCAGCAGCCAAAGTAGACTTCGCGGGAGTTCGAGCTCCTACAATGAGCAGTTCTTC. Encoded protein: CASSQSRLRGSSSSYNEQFF.

CDR3 region: CASSQEWSRLHF. The DNA of the CDR3 is TGTGCCAGCAGCCAAGAGTGGTCTCGACTCCACTTT. The chain uses TRBV14 and TRBJ1-6; no clear D gene. The CDR3 is made up of 12 amino acids. Trimming stripped 0 bases from V and 16 bases from J, with 10 bases between. CDR1 and CDR2 from the germline V gene are SGHDN and FVKESK.

V and J are TRBV5-1 and TRBJ2-1; D unclear. Germline-derived CDR1 and CDR2 are SGHRS and YFSETQ. CDR3 size: 12 residues. Trimming removed 4 bases at V and 8 bases at J, with 10 bases between. The CDR3 bases are TGCGCCAGCAGCCAGACGTTCGATGAGCAGTTCTTC. Protein product: CASSQTFDEQFF.

This clonotype was seen a few times. The chain employs TRBV9 and TRBJ1-6; D is unclear. This CDR3 has 14 residues. V dropped 0 bases and J dropped 8 bases, with 9 bases sitting between them. Per the germline V gene, CDR1 is SGDLS and CDR2 is YYNGEE. The CDR3 loop is CASSVGGPDSPLHF. The CDR3 DNA follows: TGTGCCAGCAGCGTAGGAGGGCCGGATTCACCCCTCCACTTT.

This clonotype was counted between two and nine times. V is TRBV7-8 and J is TRBJ2-5; 11 bases line up with TRBD2. This CDR3 contains 18 residues. Germline lookup yields CDR1 SGHVS and CDR2 FQNEAQ. Unmatched junction bases numbered 11, after V lost 0 bases and J lost 5 bases. CDR3 DNA sequence: TGTGCCAGCAGCTTAGCGCTGGTAGCGGGAGGGTTGGGGGAGACCCAGTACTTC. This sequence encodes CASSLALVAGGLGETQYF.

J is TRBJ1-1 and V is TRBV5-1; 7 bases line up with TRBD1. Germline V CDR1 and CDR2: SGHRS, YFSETQ. The ends lost 0 bases at V and 1 base at J; junction bases unmatched: 6. This CDR3 has 16 amino acids. CDR3 nucleotides: TGCGCCAGCAGCTTGGTAGAGGGGGCAGGGAACACTGAAGCTTTCTTT. Translation: CASSLVEGAGNTEAFF.

V and J are TRBV6-5 and TRBJ2-1; D is possibly TRBD2 (6 bases). Trimming left V 2 bases short and J 7 bases short, with 18 bases between. The V gene's germline CDR1 is MNHEY and CDR2 SVGAGI. The CDR3 has 16 residues. The CDR3 sequence: CASSYQGGSLSNEQFF. DNA for the CDR3: TGTGCCAGCAGTTACCAGGGAGGATCCCTATCTAATGAGCAGTTCTTC.

V usage is TRBV12-3 or TRBV12-4 and J usage is TRBJ1-3, with D unclear. V lost 0 bases to trimming and J lost 2 bases, with 8 bases between them. The CDR3 is 15 residues long. The CDR3 DNA reads as TGTGCCAGCAGTTTAGCATCCAGGCCTGGAAACACCATATATTTT. It yields the protein CASSLASRPGNTIYF.

The chain has TRBV19 and TRBJ2-7, with D unclear. V lost 1 base and J 1 base, leaving 8 bases between the germline ends. There are 14 residues in the CDR3. Germline CDR1 reads LNHDA; CDR2 reads SQIVND (reference sequence). The CDR3 region has the DNA TGTGCCAGTAGTATAGGTCAAGATTCCTACGAGCAGTACTTC. Protein sequence: CASSIGQDSYEQYF.

There are many counts of this clonotype. V and J are TRBV6-2 or TRBV6-3 and TRBJ2-5; 7 nucleotides match TRBD1. Germline CDR1 is MNHEY and CDR2 is SVGEGT. CDR3 size: 14 residues. After removal of 7 bases from V and 3 bases from J, the junction contained 8 bases not matched to a gene. Here the CDR3 reads CASTPGTGEETQYF. CDR3 DNA sequence: TGTGCCAGCACCCCGGGCACAGGGGAAGAGACCCAGTACTTC.

This clonotype was observed many times. The J gene is TRBJ2-1, the V gene TRBV5-6, with TRBD2 identical over 10 bases. CDR3 size: 15 residues. The ends lost 3 bases at V and 7 bases at J; junction bases unmatched: 7. In germline, CDR1 is SGHDT, CDR2 YYEEEE. The CDR3 nucleotides read TGTGCCAGCAGCTCGCCTAGCGGGAGTTTTAATGAGCAGTTCTTC. Translation gives CASSSPSGSFNEQFF.

This chain joins TRBV12-3 or TRBV12-4 and TRBJ1-4, with D unresolved. The CDR3 runs to 12 residues. V lost 3 bases to trimming and J lost 8 bases, with 7 bases between them. The chain's CDR3 is CASSFINEKLFF. The CDR3 coding sequence is TGTGCCAGCAGTTTCATCAACGAAAAACTGTTTTTT.

The rearrangement links TRBV11-2 to TRBJ2-1; no firm D call. The V end was cut by 2 bases, the J end by 1 base, with 9 bases between. CDR3 size: 15 residues. Looked up from germline, CDR1 is SGHAT and CDR2 is FQNNGV. CDR3 nucleotide sequence: TGTGCCAGCAGCTTATATTTGATTTCCTACAATGAGCAGTTCTTC. Its protein product is CASSLYLISYNEQFF.

This clonotype was detected ten times or more. The chain combines TRBV2 with TRBJ2-6; 9 bases align to TRBD1. V was pared by 6 bases and J by 2 bases, with 11 bases of the junction left unmatched. In germline, CDR1 is SNHLY, CDR2 FYNNEI. The CDR3 sequence is 18 residues long. This chain's CDR3 is CASSSPGTGSPGANVLTF. The CDR3 region has the DNA TGTGCCAGCAGCTCTCCGGGGACAGGGTCTCCTGGGGCCAACGTCCTGACTTTC.

The chain links TRBV4-2 to TRBJ1-1, with D possibly TRBD1 on 5 matching bases. Trimming removed 4 bases at V and 4 bases at J, with 13 bases between. Looked up from germline, CDR1 is LGHNA and CDR2 is YNFKEQ. This CDR3 is 14 amino acids long. Here the CDR3 reads CASSLGLGGTEAFF. In nucleotides, the CDR3 is TGTGCCAGCAGCCTCGGCCTGGGGGGCACTGAAGCTTTCTTT.

A few counts support this clonotype. The chain joins TRBV12-3 or TRBV12-4 to TRBJ2-1, with D perhaps matching TRBD1 or TRBD2 (5 bases each). This CDR3 has 12 amino acids. With 4 bases removed from V and 5 bases from J, the gap between germline ends came to 6 bases. In DNA, the CDR3 is TGTGCCAGCAGTTGGGACCACAATGAGCAGTTCTTC. Translating gives CASSWDHNEQFF.